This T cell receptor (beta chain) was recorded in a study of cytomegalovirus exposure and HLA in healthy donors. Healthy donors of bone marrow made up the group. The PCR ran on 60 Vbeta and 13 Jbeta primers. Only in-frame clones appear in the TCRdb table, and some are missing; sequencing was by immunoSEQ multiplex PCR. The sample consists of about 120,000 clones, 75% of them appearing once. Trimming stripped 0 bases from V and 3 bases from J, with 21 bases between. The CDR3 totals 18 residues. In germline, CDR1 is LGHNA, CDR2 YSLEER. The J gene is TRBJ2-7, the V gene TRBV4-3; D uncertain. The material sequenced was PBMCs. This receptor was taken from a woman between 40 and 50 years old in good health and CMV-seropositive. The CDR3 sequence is CASSQDISARFGGYEQYF. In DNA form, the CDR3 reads TGCGCCAGCAGCCAAGATATATCAGCCAGGTTTGGTGGCTACGAGCAGTACTTC.